This record concerns one TCR beta chain sequence. The participants were between about 18 and 90 years old and came from about two dozen US areas. Participants reported their clinical history, and cohort assignment relied on those reports. Before being deemed recovered, Cohort 3 donors had two negative PCRs, clearance, or symptom resolution. The CDR3 sequence is 15 residues long. The germline V gene encodes CDR1 MNHEY and CDR2 SMNVEV (reference sequence). Losses at the gene ends were 3 bases for V and 6 bases for J; bases not matched to a gene: 2. These data come from a study of blood T cell repertoires in COVID-19. Study-level information: Sources were T cells, B-cell-depleted T cells, or PBMCs; the material itself was cDNA or gDNA.

Data came from immunoSEQ multiplex PCR; TCRdb stores just in-frame clones and leaves some out. The sample holds about 480,000 clones, around 89% seen once. The chain links TRBV27 to TRBJ2-2; TRBD1 aligns across 12 bases. This clonotype originated in a woman aged 40-49 years who had recovered from COVID-19. Material for sequencing was PBMCs or T cells enriched from blood (not recorded which). The CDR3 nucleotides read TGTGCCAGCAGTTTTCGGGACAGGGGGCCCGGGGAGCTGTTTTTT. It translates to CASSFRDRGPGELFF.